This T cell receptor beta chain was profiled in a study of blood T cell repertoires in COVID-19. As for the study in general: The cDNA or gDNA used as material had been derived from T cells, B-cell-depleted T cells, or PBMCs.

Only in-frame clones appear in the TCRdb table, and some are missing; sequencing was by immunoSEQ multiplex PCR. Counted here are approximately 210,000 clones, 70% to 90% occurring once; the ten biggest clones make up more than 4.5%. The sample holds a few counts of this clone. This TCR came from a woman in her 70s with active or convalescent COVID-19. Specimen: peripheral blood.

The CDR3 region has the DNA TGCGCCAGCAGCTTGGGGTTCCGGGACAGCCTCCAGTTCTTC. It encodes CASSLGFRDSLQFF. The J gene is TRBJ2-1, the V gene TRBV5-1; 7 bases map to TRBD1. Trimming removed 0 bases from V and 13 bases from J; junction bases left unmatched: 10. The CDR3 covers 14 residues. Germline lookup yields CDR1 SGHRS and CDR2 YFSETQ.